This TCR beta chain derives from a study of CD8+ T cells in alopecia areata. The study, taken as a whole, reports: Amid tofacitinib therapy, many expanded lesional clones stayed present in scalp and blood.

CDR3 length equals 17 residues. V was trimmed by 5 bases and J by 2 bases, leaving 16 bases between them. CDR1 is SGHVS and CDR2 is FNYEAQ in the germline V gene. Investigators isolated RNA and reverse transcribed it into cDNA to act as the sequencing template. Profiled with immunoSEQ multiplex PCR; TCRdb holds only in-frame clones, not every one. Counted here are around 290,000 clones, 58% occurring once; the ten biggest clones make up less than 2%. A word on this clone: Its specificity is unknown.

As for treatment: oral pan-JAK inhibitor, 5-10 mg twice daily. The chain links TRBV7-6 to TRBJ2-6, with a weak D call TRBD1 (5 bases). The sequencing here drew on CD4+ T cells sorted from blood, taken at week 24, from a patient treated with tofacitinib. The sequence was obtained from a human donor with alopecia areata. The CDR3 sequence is CASSPLKTAPGANVLTF. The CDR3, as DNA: TGTGCCAGCAGCCCCCTGAAGACAGCCCCTGGGGCCAACGTCCTGACTTTC. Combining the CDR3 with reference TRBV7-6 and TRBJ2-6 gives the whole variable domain GAGVSQSPRYKVTKRGQDVALRCDPISGHVSLYWYRQALGQGPEFLTYFNYEAQQDKSGLPNDRFSAERPEGSISTLTIQRTEQRDSAMYRCASSPLKTAPGANVLTFGAGSRLTVL.